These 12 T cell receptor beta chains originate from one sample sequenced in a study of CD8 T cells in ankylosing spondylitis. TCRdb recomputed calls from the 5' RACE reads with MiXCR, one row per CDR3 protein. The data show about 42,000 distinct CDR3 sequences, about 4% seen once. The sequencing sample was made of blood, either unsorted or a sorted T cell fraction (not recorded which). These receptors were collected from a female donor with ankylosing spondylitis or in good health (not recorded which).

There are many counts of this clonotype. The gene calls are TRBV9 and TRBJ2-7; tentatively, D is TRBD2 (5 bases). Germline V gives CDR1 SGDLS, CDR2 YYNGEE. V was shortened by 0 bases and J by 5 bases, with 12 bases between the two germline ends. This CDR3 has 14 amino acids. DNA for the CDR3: TGTGCCAGCAGCGTAGACGGGAAAAGAGACGAGCAGTACTTC. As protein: CASSVDGKRDEQYF.

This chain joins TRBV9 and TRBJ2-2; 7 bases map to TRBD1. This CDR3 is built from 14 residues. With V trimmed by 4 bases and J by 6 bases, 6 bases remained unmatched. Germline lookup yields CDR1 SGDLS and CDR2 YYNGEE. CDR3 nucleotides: TGTGCCAGCAGCTCCCCCACAGGGGCCGGGGAGCTGTTTTTT. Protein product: CASSSPTGAGELFF.

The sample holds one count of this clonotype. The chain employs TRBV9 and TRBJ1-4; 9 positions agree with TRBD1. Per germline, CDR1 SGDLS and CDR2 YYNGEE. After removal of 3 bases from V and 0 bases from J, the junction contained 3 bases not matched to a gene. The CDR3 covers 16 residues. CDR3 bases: TGTGCCAGCAGCGCAGGACAGGGGCCAACTAATGAAAAACTGTTTTTT. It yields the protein CASSAGQGPTNEKLFF. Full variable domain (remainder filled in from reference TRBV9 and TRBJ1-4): DSGVTQTPKHLITATGQRVTLRCSPRSGDLSVYWYQQSLDQGLQFLIQYYNGEERAKGNILERFSAQQFPDLHSELNLSSLELGDSALYFCASSAGQGPTNEKLFFGSGTQLSVL.

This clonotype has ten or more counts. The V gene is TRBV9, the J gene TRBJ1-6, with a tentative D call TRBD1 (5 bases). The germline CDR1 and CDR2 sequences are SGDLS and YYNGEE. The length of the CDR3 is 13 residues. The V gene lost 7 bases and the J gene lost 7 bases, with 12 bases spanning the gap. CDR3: CASQQALNSPLHF. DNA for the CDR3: TGTGCCAGCCAACAGGCCTTGAATTCACCCCTCCACTTT.

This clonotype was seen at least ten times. The CDR3 here is CASSQTSMETQYF. CDR3 bases: TGTGCCAGCAGCCAAACTTCCATGGAGACCCAGTACTTC. The rearrangement uses TRBV9 and TRBJ2-5, with unresolved D. Germline V gene sequence: CDR1 SGDLS, CDR2 YYNGEE. V was trimmed by 4 bases and J by 5 bases, leaving 12 bases between them. The CDR3 length is 13 residues.

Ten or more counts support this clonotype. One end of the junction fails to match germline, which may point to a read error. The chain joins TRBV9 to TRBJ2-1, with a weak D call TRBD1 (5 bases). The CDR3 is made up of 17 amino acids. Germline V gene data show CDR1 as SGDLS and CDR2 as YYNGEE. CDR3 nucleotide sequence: TGTGCCAGCACCGTAGGTCCACAGGCCAGGGCGGACAATGAGCAGTTCTTC. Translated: CASTVGPQARADNEQFF.

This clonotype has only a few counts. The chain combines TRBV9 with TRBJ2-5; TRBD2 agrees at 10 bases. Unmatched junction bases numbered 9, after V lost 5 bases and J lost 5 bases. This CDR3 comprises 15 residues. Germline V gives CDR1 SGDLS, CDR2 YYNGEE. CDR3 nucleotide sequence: TGTGCCAGCAGTTCGAGCGGGGGGGCTTATGAGACCCAGTACTTC. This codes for CASSSSGGAYETQYF.

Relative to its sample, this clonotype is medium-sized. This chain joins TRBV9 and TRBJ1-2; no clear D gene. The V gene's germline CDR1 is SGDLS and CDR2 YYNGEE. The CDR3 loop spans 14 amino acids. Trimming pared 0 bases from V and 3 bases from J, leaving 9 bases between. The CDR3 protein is CASSVDLQYYGYTF. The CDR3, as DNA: TGTGCCAGCAGCGTAGACCTCCAATACTATGGCTACACCTTC.

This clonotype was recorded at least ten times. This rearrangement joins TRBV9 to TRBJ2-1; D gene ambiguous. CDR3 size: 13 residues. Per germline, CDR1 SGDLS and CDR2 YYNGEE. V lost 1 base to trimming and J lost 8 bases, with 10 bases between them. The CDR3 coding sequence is TGTGCCAGCAGCGTACTAGTTTCGCATGAGCAGTTCTTC. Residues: CASSVLVSHEQFF.

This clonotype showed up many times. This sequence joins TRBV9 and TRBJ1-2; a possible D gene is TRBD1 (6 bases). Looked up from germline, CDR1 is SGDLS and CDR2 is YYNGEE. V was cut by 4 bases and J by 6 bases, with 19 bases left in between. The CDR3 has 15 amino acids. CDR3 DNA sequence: TGTGCCAGCAGCACCCCGCGGACAGATTCGAATGGCTACACCTTC. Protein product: CASSTPRTDSNGYTF.

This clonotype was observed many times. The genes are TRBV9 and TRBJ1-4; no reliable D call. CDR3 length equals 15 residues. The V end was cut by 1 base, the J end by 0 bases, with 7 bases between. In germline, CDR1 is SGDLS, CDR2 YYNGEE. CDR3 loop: CASSVNPATNEKLFF. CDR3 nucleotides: TGTGCCAGCAGCGTAAATCCCGCAACTAATGAAAAACTGTTTTTT.

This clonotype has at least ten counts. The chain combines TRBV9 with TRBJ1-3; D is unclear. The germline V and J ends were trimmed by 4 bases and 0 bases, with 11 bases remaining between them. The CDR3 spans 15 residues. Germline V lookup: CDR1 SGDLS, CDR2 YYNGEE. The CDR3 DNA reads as TGTGCCAGCAGCCGACCAGCGATCTCTGGAAACACCATATATTTT. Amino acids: CASSRPAISGNTIYF.